This record concerns one T cell receptor (beta chain) sequence. Original processing methods: Researchers report that nucleated cell counts were estimated from reference gene primer amplification. Sequenced by immunoSEQ multiplex PCR; TCRdb stores in-frame clones only, minus some. For V, J and clone size, that table is used; D and trimming come from the DNA. This table has about 260,000 clones, 80% to 85% appearing once. This sample was included in a study of blood T cell repertoires in COVID-19. V was pared by 6 bases and J by 3 bases, with 8 bases of the junction left unmatched. Per germline, CDR1 MDHEN and CDR2 SYDVKM. CDR3 length equals 15 residues.

The receptor's source is a man aged 55 to 70 with acute or convalescent COVID-19. Sequencing was carried out using peripheral blood. The chain combines TRBV28 with TRBJ1-5, with 7 bases matching TRBD1. CDR3 amino acids: CASRGTDSHNQPQHF. The DNA of the CDR3 is TGTGCCAGCAGGGGGACAGATTCACACAATCAGCCCCAGCATTTT.